This T cell receptor beta chain was sequenced in a study of T cells in Graves' hyperthyroidism and ophthalmopathy. Researchers amplified the TCR beta CDR3 regions from RNA transcripts. Carried out on the TCR CDR3, a first-round RT-PCR used the HTBI primer set. TCRdb redid the calling of the multiplex PCR reads with MiXCR, one entry per CDR3 protein. This table has about 700,000 distinct CDR3 sequences, 12% to 15% appearing once. The table lists this clonotype with many counts. This CDR3 spans 14 amino acids. After removal of 5 bases from V and 4 bases from J, the junction contained 7 bases not matched to a gene. CDR1 is SGHAT, CDR2 FQNNGV, per germline.

The V and J genes are TRBV11-2 and TRBJ1-2, with 7 nucleotides matching TRBD1. The specimen sequenced was blood. The sequence came from a woman younger than 30 with Graves' hyperthyroidism. CDR3 in DNA: TGTGCCAGCAGCGGCCCCTCAGGGGGCTATGGCTACACCTTC. Encoded protein: CASSGPSGGYGYTF.